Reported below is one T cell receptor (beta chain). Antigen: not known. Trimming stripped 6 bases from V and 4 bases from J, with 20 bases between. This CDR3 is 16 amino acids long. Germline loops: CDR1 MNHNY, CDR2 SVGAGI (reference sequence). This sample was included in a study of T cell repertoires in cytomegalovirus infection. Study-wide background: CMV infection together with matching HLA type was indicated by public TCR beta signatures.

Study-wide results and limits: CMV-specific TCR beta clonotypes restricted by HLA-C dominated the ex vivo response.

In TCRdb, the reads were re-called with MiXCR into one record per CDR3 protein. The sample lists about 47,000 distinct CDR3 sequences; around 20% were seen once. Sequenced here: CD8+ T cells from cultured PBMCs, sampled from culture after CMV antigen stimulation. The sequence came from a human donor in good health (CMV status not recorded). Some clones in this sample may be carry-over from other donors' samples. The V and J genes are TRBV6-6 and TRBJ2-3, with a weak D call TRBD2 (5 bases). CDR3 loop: CASSHLVGKLADTQYF. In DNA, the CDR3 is TGTGCCAGCAGCCACCTCGTCGGGAAGCTCGCAGATACGCAGTATTTT.